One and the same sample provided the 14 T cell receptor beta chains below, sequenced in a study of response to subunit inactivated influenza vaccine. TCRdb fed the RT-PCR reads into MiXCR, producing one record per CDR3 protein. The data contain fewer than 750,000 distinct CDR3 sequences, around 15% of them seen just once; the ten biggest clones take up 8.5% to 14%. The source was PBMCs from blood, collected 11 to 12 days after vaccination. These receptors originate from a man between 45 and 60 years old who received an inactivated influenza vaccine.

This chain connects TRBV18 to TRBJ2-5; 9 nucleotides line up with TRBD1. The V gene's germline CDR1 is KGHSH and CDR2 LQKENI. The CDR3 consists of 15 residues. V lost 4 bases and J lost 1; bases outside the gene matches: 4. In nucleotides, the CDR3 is TGTGCCAGCTCACGGATACAGGGGGCCCAAGAGACCCAGTACTTC. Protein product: CASSRIQGAQETQYF. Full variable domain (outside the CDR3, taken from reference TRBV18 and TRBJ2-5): NAGVMQNPRHLVRRRGQEARLRCSPMKGHSHVYWYRQLPEEGLKFMVYLQKENIIDESGMPKERFSAEFPKEGPSILRIQQVVRGDSAAYFCASSRIQGAQETQYFGPGTRLLVL.

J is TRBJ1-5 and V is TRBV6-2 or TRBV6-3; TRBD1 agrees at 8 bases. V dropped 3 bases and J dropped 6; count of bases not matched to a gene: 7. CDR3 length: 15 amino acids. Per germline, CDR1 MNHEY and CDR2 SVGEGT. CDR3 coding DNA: TGTGCCAGCAGTTATTACAGGGGGTCTAGTCAGCCCCAGCATTTT. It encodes CASSYYRGSSQPQHF.

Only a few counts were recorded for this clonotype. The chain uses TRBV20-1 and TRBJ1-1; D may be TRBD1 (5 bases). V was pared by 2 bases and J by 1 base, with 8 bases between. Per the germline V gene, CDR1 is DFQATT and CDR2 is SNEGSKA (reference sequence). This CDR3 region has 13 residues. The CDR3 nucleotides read TGCAGTGCTAGAAGGGGCACGAACACTGAAGCTTTCTTT. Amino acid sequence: CSARRGTNTEAFF.

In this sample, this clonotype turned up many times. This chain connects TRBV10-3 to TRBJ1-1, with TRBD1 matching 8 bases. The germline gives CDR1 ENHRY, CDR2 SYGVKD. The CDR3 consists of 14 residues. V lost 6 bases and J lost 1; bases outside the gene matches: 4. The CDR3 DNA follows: TGTGCCATCAGCTACGACAGGGGGAACACTGAAGCTTTCTTT. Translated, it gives CAISYDRGNTEAFF.

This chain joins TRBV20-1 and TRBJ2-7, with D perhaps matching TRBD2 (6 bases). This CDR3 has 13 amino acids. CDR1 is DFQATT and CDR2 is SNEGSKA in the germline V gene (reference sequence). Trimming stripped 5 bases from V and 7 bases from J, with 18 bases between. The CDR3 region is CSADLGLFREQYF. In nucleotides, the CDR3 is TGCAGTGCTGACTTGGGACTTTTCCGGGAGCAGTACTTC.

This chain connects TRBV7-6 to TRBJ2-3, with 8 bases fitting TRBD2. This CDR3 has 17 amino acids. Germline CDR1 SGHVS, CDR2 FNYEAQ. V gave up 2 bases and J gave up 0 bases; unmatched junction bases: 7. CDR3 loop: CASSLMSGSMSTDTQYF. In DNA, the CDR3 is TGTGCCAGCAGCTTAATGAGCGGGAGTATGAGCACAGATACGCAGTATTTT.

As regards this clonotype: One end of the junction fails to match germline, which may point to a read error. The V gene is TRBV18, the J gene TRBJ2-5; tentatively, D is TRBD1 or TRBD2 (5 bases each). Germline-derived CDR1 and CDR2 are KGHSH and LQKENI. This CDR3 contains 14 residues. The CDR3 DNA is TGTGCCAGCTCACCACCATTGGGTCAGGGACCGATGCACTTC. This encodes CASSPPLGQGPMHF.

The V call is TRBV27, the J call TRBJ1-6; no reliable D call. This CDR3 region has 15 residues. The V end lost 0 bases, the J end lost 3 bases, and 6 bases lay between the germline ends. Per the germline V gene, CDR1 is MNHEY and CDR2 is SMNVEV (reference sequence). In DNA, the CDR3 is TGTGCCAGCAGTTTATCGTGGGACTATAATTCACCCCTCCACTTT. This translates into CASSLSWDYNSPLHF.

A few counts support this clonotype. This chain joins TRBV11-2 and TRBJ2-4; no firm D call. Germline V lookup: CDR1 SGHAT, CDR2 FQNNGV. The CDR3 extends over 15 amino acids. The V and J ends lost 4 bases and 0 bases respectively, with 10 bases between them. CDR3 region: CASSSFQLAKNIQYF. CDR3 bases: TGTGCCAGCAGCTCTTTTCAGCTAGCCAAAAACATTCAGTACTTC.

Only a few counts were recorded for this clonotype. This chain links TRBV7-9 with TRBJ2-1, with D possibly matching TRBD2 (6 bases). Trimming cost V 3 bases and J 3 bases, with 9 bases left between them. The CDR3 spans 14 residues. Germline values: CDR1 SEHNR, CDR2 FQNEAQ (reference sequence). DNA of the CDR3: TGTGCCAGCAGCTTTTTCGGGGGCTACAATGAGCAGTTCTTC. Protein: CASSFFGGYNEQFF.

CDR3 nucleotide sequence: TGTGCCAGCAGCGACCAGACCAAGACGGAGCGGGGGGGCCGGAATGAGCAGTTCTTC. It encodes CASSDQTKTERGGRNEQFF. The chain joins TRBV9 to TRBJ2-1; 10 nucleotides line up with TRBD2. After removal of 3 bases from V and 7 bases from J, the junction contained 19 bases not matched to a gene. CDR1 is SGDLS, CDR2 YYNGEE, per germline. The CDR3 totals 19 residues.

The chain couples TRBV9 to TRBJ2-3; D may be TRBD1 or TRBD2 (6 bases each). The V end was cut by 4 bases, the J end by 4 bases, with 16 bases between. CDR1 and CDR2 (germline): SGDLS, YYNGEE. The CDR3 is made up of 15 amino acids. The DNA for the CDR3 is TGTGCCAGCAGCCAGGGGTGGGAGGAGGCAGATACGCAGTATTTT. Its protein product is CASSQGWEEADTQYF.

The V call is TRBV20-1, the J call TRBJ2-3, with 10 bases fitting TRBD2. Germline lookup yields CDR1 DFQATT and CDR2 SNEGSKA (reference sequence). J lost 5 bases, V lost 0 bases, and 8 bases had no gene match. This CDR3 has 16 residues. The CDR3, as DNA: TGCAGTGCTAGAGATCTCCGAGCGGGAGGGTTAGATACGCAGTATTTT. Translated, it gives CSARDLRAGGLDTQYF.

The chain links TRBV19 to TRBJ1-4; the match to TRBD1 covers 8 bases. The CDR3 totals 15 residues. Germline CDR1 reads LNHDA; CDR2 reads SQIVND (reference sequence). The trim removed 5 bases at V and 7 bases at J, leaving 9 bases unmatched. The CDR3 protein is CASSGAQGAREKLFF. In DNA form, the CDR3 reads TGTGCCAGTAGTGGCGCCCAGGGGGCGCGTGAAAAACTGTTTTTT.